This is a list of T cell receptor beta chains from one sample in a study of T cells in Graves' hyperthyroidism and ophthalmopathy. MiXCR was run by TCRdb on the multiplex PCR reads, yielding one entry per CDR3 protein. The table shows over 650,000 distinct CDR3 sequences, with less than 45% occurring only once. Sequenced sample: peripheral blood or thyroid tissue (not recorded which). The receptors originated from an adult man with Graves' disease, either hyperthyroidism or ophthalmopathy (not recorded which). Each CDR3 is given with its conserved first and last residue. Each record gives: D gene, J gene, V gene, clone size, CDR3 protein, CDR3 DNA. A D gene is named only where the DNA matches it firmly. Clone size is given for some rows only: seen once, a few or many times, or a class if the clone is expanded.

>TRBD1|TRBJ1-1|TRBV6-5|NA
CASSYRQGWTEAFF
TGTGCCAGCAGTTACAGACAGGGGTGGACTGAAGCTTTCTTT
>NA|TRBJ1-2|TRBV2|NA
CASSEIKEGGYTF
TGTGCCAGCAGTGAAATAAAAGAGGGAGGCTACACCTTC
>NA|TRBJ2-5|TRBV7-2|once
CASSQPYFDSYKQETQYF
TGCGCCAGCAGCCAACCCTATTTCGACAGCTACAAACAAGAGACCCAGTACTTC
>TRBD1|TRBJ1-6|TRBV2|many
CASSQTGVNSPLHF
TGTGCCAGCAGCCAGACAGGGGTGAATTCACCCCTCCACTTT
>NA|TRBJ1-1|TRBV20-1|NA
CSARVMSASTEAFF
TGCAGTGCTAGAGTGATGTCAGCCTCCACTGAAGCTTTCTTT
>TRBD1|TRBJ1-4|TRBV5-1|NA
CASRSGQGISNEKLFF
TGCGCCAGCAGGTCGGGACAGGGCATATCCAATGAAAAACTGTTTTTT
>TRBD1|TRBJ1-5|TRBV2|many
CASSEAGQTYNQPQHF
TGTGCCAGCAGTGAAGCGGGACAGACTTACAATCAGCCCCAGCATTTT
>TRBD2|TRBJ2-7|TRBV9|few
CASSVGTSDYEQYF
TGTGCCAGCAGCGTAGGGACTAGCGACTACGAGCAGTACTTC
>TRBD1|TRBJ1-2|TRBV15|once
CASSLLGRGQGADGYTF
TGTGCCAGCAGTTTATTAGGGAGGGGACAGGGGGCGGATGGCTACACCTTC
>TRBD1|TRBJ2-7|TRBV10-3|NA
CASISRDRPYEQYF
TGTGCCAGTATTTCCAGGGACAGACCCTACGAGCAGTACTTC
>TRBD1|TRBJ1-4|TRBV29-1|NA
CSVAGTGTNEKLFF
TGCAGCGTAGCCGGGACAGGGACTAATGAAAAACTGTTTTTT
>NA|TRBJ1-1|TRBV25-1|NA
CASSPGVRGTEAFF
TGTGCCAGCAGTCCCGGAGTCCGGGGCACTGAAGCTTTCTTT
>TRBD2|TRBJ2-2|TRBV10-3|NA
CAISDHHLLSTSGGPNTGELFF
TGTGCCATCAGTGACCACCATCTTCTTTCGACTAGCGGGGGTCCGAACACCGGGGAGCTGTTTTTT
>NA|TRBJ1-2|TRBV5-1|few
CASSLVRSYGYTF
TGCGCCAGCAGCTTGGTTAGATCTTATGGCTACACCTTC
>TRBD2|TRBJ2-2|TRBV11-2|NA
CASSLGLANTGELFF
TGTGCCAGCAGCTTAGGACTAGCAAACACCGGGGAGCTGTTTTTT
>NA|TRBJ1-2|TRBV29-1|NA
CSVGREPYGYTF
TGCAGCGTTGGACGGGAGCCGTATGGCTACACCTTC
>TRBD1|TRBJ1-6|TRBV12-3/TRBV12-4|few
CASSLEGASGNSPLHF
TGTGCCAGCAGTTTAGAGGGGGCGAGCGGTAATTCACCCCTCCACTTT
>TRBD2|TRBJ2-3|TRBV20-1|NA
CSANIGLATDTQYF
TGCAGTGCTAATATCGGACTAGCCACAGATACGCAGTATTTT
>NA|TRBJ1-2|TRBV12-3/TRBV12-4|many
CASSPQGAAGYTF
TGTGCCAGCAGCCCACAGGGCGCGGCTGGCTACACCTTC
>NA|TRBJ1-2|TRBV19|many
CAGYREVNGYTF
TGTGCCGGGTACAGGGAGGTGAATGGCTACACCTTC
>NA|TRBJ1-4|TRBV20-1|few
CSARDRRYNEKLFF
TGCAGTGCTAGAGACCGACGGTACAATGAAAAACTGTTTTTT
>NA|TRBJ1-3|TRBV15|NA
CATSSVTWAGNTIYF
TGTGCCACCAGCAGCGTAACCTGGGCTGGAAACACCATATATTTT
>TRBD1|TRBJ1-1|TRBV7-9|NA
CASSRDRGQAWIDTEAFF
TGTGCCAGCAGTCGAGACAGGGGGCAGGCATGGATTGACACTGAAGCTTTCTTT
>NA|TRBJ2-2|TRBV10-3|once
CAISEFGRGHTGELFF
TGTGCCATCAGTGAGTTCGGCAGGGGACACACCGGGGAGCTGTTTTTT
>TRBD1|TRBJ2-7|TRBV6-5|NA
CASSSRAGTGGYEQYF
TGTGCCAGCAGTTCACGTGCCGGGACAGGGGGCTACGAGCAGTACTTC
>TRBD2|TRBJ2-7|TRBV29-1|NA
CSLWASGTYEQYF
TGCAGCTTATGGGCTAGCGGGACCTACGAGCAGTACTTC
>NA|TRBJ1-3|TRBV7-2|few
CASSQMDSSDSGNTIYF
TGCGCCAGCAGCCAAATGGACAGCTCAGACTCTGGAAACACCATATATTTT
>TRBD1|TRBJ1-6|TRBV7-9|NA
CASRSGQGSNSHLHF
TGTGCCAGCCGATCGGGACAGGGGTCTAATTCACACCTCCACTTT
>NA|TRBJ1-2|TRBV9|NA
CASSVGSQRNYGYTF
TGTGCCAGCAGCGTAGGGTCCCAGAGAAACTATGGCTACACCTTC
>NA|TRBJ1-6|TRBV7-8|few
CASSLGGGPNPLHF
TGTGCCAGCAGTTTAGGCGGGGGGCCCAATCCCCTCCACTTT
>TRBD1|TRBJ2-7|TRBV2|NA
CASTPGQGEQYF
TGTGCCAGCACCCCTGGACAGGGGGAGCAGTACTTC
>TRBD1|TRBJ1-5|TRBV6-1|NA
CASRDRDQPQHF
TGTGCCAGCCGGGACAGGGATCAGCCCCAGCATTTT
>TRBD1|TRBJ1-4|TRBV29-1|NA
CRVERPGQDVVENEKLFF
TGCAGAGTCGAGAGGCCCGGACAGGACGTCGTCGAGAATGAAAAACTGTTTTTT
>TRBD1|TRBJ2-7|TRBV5-8|NA
CASSFAGGQGAREQYF
TGTGCCAGCAGCTTCGCAGGTGGACAGGGGGCGCGAGAGCAGTACTTC
>NA|TRBJ1-1|TRBV11-1|NA
CTSSPLGRTVNTEAFF
TGTACCAGCAGCCCTTTGGGTCGGACCGTGAACACTGAAGCTTTCTTT
>NA|TRBJ2-7|TRBV7-9|NA
CASIVPGSEQYF
TGTGCCAGCATCGTACCGGGTTCCGAGCAGTACTTC
>NA|TRBJ2-5|TRBV20-1|NA
CSVRGDRQETQYF
TGCAGTGTAAGGGGGGACAGACAAGAGACCCAGTACTTC
>TRBD1|TRBJ1-1|TRBV7-9|NA
CASSTRTGGVGTEAFF
TGTGCCAGCAGCACCCGGACAGGGGGCGTTGGCACTGAAGCTTTCTTT
>NA|TRBJ2-5|TRBV12-3/TRBV12-4|NA
CASSLRGRQGTQYF
TGTGCCAGCAGTTTAAGGGGACGCCAAGGGACCCAGTACTTC
>TRBD1|TRBJ1-2|TRBV29-1|few
CSTGTEINYGYTF
TGCAGTACCGGGACAGAAATTAACTATGGCTACACCTTC
>TRBD1|TRBJ1-1|TRBV15|NA
CATSRPLRGRTEAFF
TGTGCCACCAGCAGGCCGTTGAGGGGGCGAACTGAAGCTTTCTTT
>TRBD2|TRBJ2-7|TRBV25-1|NA
CATVGGSSHEQYF
TGTGCAACGGTTGGCGGGAGTTCCCACGAGCAGTACTTC
>NA|TRBJ1-2|TRBV10-3|NA
CASTYELAYGYTF
TGTGCCAGCACCTACGAGCTAGCCTATGGCTACACCTTC
>NA|TRBJ2-5|TRBV20-1|many
CSARDGGRETQYF
TGCAGTGCTAGAGACGGTGGAAGAGAGACCCAGTACTTC
>NA|TRBJ2-7|TRBV19|few
CASSIEGGRSYEQYF
TGTGCCAGTAGTATTGAGGGCGGGCGCTCCTACGAGCAGTACTTC
>NA|TRBJ1-5|TRBV7-8|NA
CASSQGGSPDQPQHF
TGTGCCAGCAGCCAAGGAGGTTCCCCCGATCAGCCCCAGCATTTT
>NA|TRBJ1-4|TRBV2|NA
CASRSPGDAFNEKLFF
TGTGCCAGCAGATCTCCAGGGGACGCGTTTAATGAAAAACTGTTTTTT
>TRBD1|TRBJ1-6|TRBV11-1|NA
CASSSHDLQGGSPLHF
TGTGCCAGCAGCTCGCACGACCTACAGGGGGGTTCACCCCTCCACTTT